The clone carrying this T cell receptor beta chain was counted ten times or more. Its antigen remains unidentified. Trimming shortened V by 9 bases and J by 4 bases, and 19 bases separated the two germline ends. The CDR3 runs to 15 residues. Per germline, CDR1 MNHEY and CDR2 SMNVEV (reference sequence). In every case, the donor was a healthy Caucasian. This sample was included in a study of identical twins. The study, taken as a whole, reports: Memory repertoires lacked the insertion deficit that abundant cord blood beta clonotypes showed. Analyses of zero insertions could, in part, be confounded by invariant MAIT and iNKT cells.

Template switching supplied a universal primer site; unique molecular identifiers were carried on the cDNA. TCRdb reanalysed the 5' RACE reads using MiXCR and keeps one entry per CDR3 protein. This table has roughly 630,000 distinct CDR3 sequences, under 8.5% appearing once. This same sample was also taken into another study, of yellow fever vaccine responses in identical twins.

This receptor was identified in a woman under 30 in good health. The chain combines TRBV27 with TRBJ1-5; D remains unclear. The sample was PBMCs. DNA of the CDR3: TGTGCCAGTCGGGTTGGTGGGAACCCTAATCAGCCCCAGCATTTT. It translates to CASRVGGNPNQPQHF.